This is a list of T cell receptor beta chains from one sample in a study of Ad26.COV2.S vaccination and SARS-CoV-2 variants. The method was immunoSEQ multiplex PCR; TCRdb's version includes in-frame clones alone and lacks a portion of them. The table has more than 300,000 clones, approximately 90% seen once. Sequencing was performed on peripheral blood, taken in a trial of Ad26.COV2.S vaccine versus placebo. The receptors shown here come from a person aged 18-60 years who received the Ad26.COV2.S COVID-19 vaccine or a placebo. Both conserved end residues are part of each CDR3. The D gene is left open where the match is weak. The size of a clone is reported for some rows only, either as once, few or many, or as a class for expanded clones.

13,TRBD1,TRBJ1-1,TRBV9,.,TGTGCCAGCAGCCCGGACAGGGGTCCTGAAGCTTTCTTT,CASSPDRGPEAFF
14,.,TRBJ1-6,TRBV6-2/TRBV6-3,.,TGTGCCAGCAGTTATGGCAGCAACCTTTCACCCCTCCACTTT,CASSYGSNLSPLHF
16,.,TRBJ1-1,TRBV5-6,.,TGTGCCAGCAGCTTGATAGGACAGCTGATGAACACTGAAGCTTTCTTT,CASSLIGQLMNTEAFF
16,.,TRBJ1-1,TRBV19,.,TGTGCCAGTAGTATCTTGGCAGGGAGGGAGAACACTGAAGCTTTCTTT,CASSILAGRENTEAFF
11,.,TRBJ1-1,TRBV20-1,.,TGCAGTGCCGAGGGTGAGGCTGAAGCTTTCTTT,CSAEGEAEAFF
13,.,TRBJ1-5,TRBV3-1/TRBV3-2,once,TGTGCCAGCAGCCGGACGGACAGACAGCCCCAGCATTTT,CASSRTDRQPQHF
15,TRBD2,TRBJ2-5,TRBV6-5,.,TGTGCCAGCTGTCGGACTAGCGGGAGGTGGGAGACCCAGTACTTC,CASCRTSGRWETQYF
12,TRBD1,TRBJ1-3,TRBV29-1,.,TGCAGCGTTGGGGACAGGGGAAACACCATATATTTT,CSVGDRGNTIYF
14,TRBD2,TRBJ2-5,TRBV6-5,.,TGTGCCAGCAGTTACACTAGCGGGCAAGAGACCCAGTACTTC,CASSYTSGQETQYF
15,.,TRBJ1-6,TRBV6-1,.,TGTGCCAGCAGTGAAGCGCTAGGACAGAATTCACCCCTCCACTTT,CASSEALGQNSPLHF
14,.,TRBJ1-6,TRBV11-3,.,TGTGCCAGCAGCTTGGGCCCGGGGTGGGCACCCCTCCACTTT,CASSLGPGWAPLHF
14,TRBD1,TRBJ2-1,TRBV4-3,.,TGCGCCAGCAGCCAGGACAGGGGTTCCTTTGAGCAGTTCTTC,CASSQDRGSFEQFF
16,.,TRBJ2-3,TRBV27,.,TGTGCCAGCAGTTTAACGATACTGGCAAGCACAGATACGCAGTATTTT,CASSLTILASTDTQYF
17,TRBD1,TRBJ2-5,TRBV19,.,TGTGCCAGTAGTGCCAGACCGACAGGGGTAGGCTCCGAGACCCAGTACTTC,CASSARPTGVGSETQYF
11,.,TRBJ2-1,TRBV4-1,.,TGCGCCAGCAGCCAAGCAAGTGAGCAGTTCTTC,CASSQASEQFF
14,.,TRBJ2-7,TRBV3-1/TRBV3-2,.,TGTGCCAGCAGCCAAGATAGGAATTCCTACGAGCAGTACTTC,CASSQDRNSYEQYF
14,TRBD1,TRBJ1-2,TRBV6-5,.,TGTGCCAGCAGGGATACAGGGGGCCGCTATGGCTACACCTTC,CASRDTGGRYGYTF
15,TRBD1,TRBJ1-1,TRBV4-2,.,TGTGCCAGCAGCCAAGACCGGGACAGGGTTGGGAGGGCTTTCTTT,CASSQDRDRVGRAFF
16,.,TRBJ2-7,TRBV11-2,few,TGTGCCAGCAGCTTGGGGCAGAGTATATCTTATGGCGAGCAGTACTTC,CASSLGQSISYGEQYF
14,.,TRBJ2-1,TRBV19,.,TGTGCCAGTAATAAAGGGAGCTCCTACAATGAGCAGTTCTTC,CASNKGSSYNEQFF
15,.,TRBJ1-5,TRBV7-2,.,TGTGCCAGCAGCGGACAGTATAATAGCAATCAGCCCCAGCATTTT,CASSGQYNSNQPQHF
16,.,TRBJ1-1,TRBV19,.,TGTGCCAGTACCAGAAGGACCCTCACCATGGGGACTGAAGCTTTCTTT,CASTRRTLTMGTEAFF
15,TRBD1,TRBJ1-1,TRBV5-1,.,TGCGCCAGCGGAAACCCGGGACAGGGAGACACTGAAGCTTTCTTT,CASGNPGQGDTEAFF
15,.,TRBJ1-4,TRBV28,.,TGTGCCAGCTCAGTTTATACATCCATTAGGGAAAAACTGTTTTTT,CASSVYTSIREKLFF
12,.,TRBJ1-2,TRBV7-9,.,TGTGCCAGCAGCTTAGGCCCATATGGCTACACCTTC,CASSLGPYGYTF
15,TRBD2,TRBJ2-7,TRBV7-3,.,TGTGCCAGCAGCTTAGCGTCTAGCGGACCCTACGAGCAGTACTTC,CASSLASSGPYEQYF
17,.,TRBJ2-2,TRBV21-1,.,TGTGCCAGCAGCAAAGCTCGGAGGACAGGGAACACCGGGGAGCTGTTTTTT,CASSKARRTGNTGELFF
14,.,TRBJ1-5,TRBV5-8,.,TGTGCCAGCAGGAGGGGACAACTCAATCAGCCCCAGCATTTT,CASRRGQLNQPQHF
13,.,TRBJ1-5,TRBV6-1,.,TGTGCCAGCAGTGATCGGGTGTCTCAGCCCCAGCATTTT,CASSDRVSQPQHF
13,TRBD1,TRBJ2-7,TRBV6-6,.,TGTGCCAGCAGTGGACAGGGAAACCACGAGCAGTACTTC,CASSGQGNHEQYF
16,.,TRBJ1-3,TRBV7-8,.,TGTGCCAGCAGCTTAGTATCTGTAATCCGGGGAAACACCATATATTTT,CASSLVSVIRGNTIYF
14,.,TRBJ2-5,TRBV7-2,.,TGTGCCAGCAGCTTAGTGGTAGGGGGAGAGACCCAGTACTTC,CASSLVVGGETQYF
11,.,TRBJ1-1,TRBV7-9,.,TGTGCCAGCAGCCAATGGACAGAAGCTTTCTTT,CASSQWTEAFF
13,.,TRBJ1-1,TRBV30,few,TGTGCCTGGTGTAGACAGATGAACACTGAAGCTTTCTTT,CAWCRQMNTEAFF
16,TRBD2,TRBJ2-3,TRBV25-1,.,TGTGCCAGCAGTGGTAGCGGGGGGGCCGGTTCAGATACGCAGTATTTT,CASSGSGGAGSDTQYF
14,.,TRBJ1-5,TRBV5-6,.,TGTGCCAGCAGCTTGGTGGGCCGCAATCAGCCCCAGCATTTT,CASSLVGRNQPQHF
15,.,TRBJ2-1,TRBV5-4,.,TGTGCCAGCAGCTTGGGCGTGCAGGACAACAATGAGCAGTTCTTC,CASSLGVQDNNEQFF
12,.,TRBJ2-1,TRBV27,.,TGTGCCAGCAGTTTAGATTTCAGGGAGCGGTTCTTC,CASSLDFRERFF
15,.,TRBJ1-5,TRBV7-3,.,TGTGCCAGCAGCCTAGAGGGCCGGGGCAATCAGCCCCAGCATTTT,CASSLEGRGNQPQHF
15,.,TRBJ1-1,TRBV27,.,TGTGCCAGCAGTTTCGGCAGGTTGTTGAACACTGAAGCTTTCTTT,CASSFGRLLNTEAFF